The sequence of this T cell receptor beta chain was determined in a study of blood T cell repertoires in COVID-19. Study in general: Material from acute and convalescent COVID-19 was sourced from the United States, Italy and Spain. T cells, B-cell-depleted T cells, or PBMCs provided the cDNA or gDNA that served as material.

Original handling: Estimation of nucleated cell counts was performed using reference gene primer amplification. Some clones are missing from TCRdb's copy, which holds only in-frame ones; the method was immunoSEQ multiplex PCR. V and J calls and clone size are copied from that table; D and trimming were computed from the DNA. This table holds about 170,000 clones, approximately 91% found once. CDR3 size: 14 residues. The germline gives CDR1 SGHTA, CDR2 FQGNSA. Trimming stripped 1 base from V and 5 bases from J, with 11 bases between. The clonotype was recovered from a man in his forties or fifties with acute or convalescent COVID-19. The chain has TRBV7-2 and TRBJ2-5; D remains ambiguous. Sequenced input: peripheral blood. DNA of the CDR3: TGTGCCAGCAGCTTAGGCTACTCCGGGGAGACCCAGTACTTC. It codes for CASSLGYSGETQYF.